Below, 22 T cell receptor beta chains from the same sample are listed, as sequenced in a study of blood T cells in healthy people across ages. The authors ran a second PCR of roughly 6 to 12 cycles using a sample-barcoded 5' primer and a J-beta primer mix. TCRdb used MiXCR to reprocess the 5' RACE reads, holding one entry per CDR3 protein. The repertoire holds 1.5 million or so distinct CDR3 sequences, with 35% to 45% as singletons. The specimen was blood. The source of these receptors is a woman between 18 and 30 years old in good health.

Comment on this clonotype: A much more abundant neighbour one base away suggests this may be a read error. The chain recombines TRBV7-2 with TRBJ2-3; the match to TRBD2 covers 9 bases. J lost 6 bases, V lost 4 bases, and 14 bases had no gene match. The germline CDR1 and CDR2 sequences are SGHTA and FQGNSA. The CDR3 length is 17 residues. The CDR3 reads CASSSVSGSMSLDTQYF. The CDR3 coding sequence is TGTGCCAGCAGCTCCGTTAGCGGGAGCATGTCCTTGGATACGCAGTATTTT.

V is TRBV7-2 and J is TRBJ2-3; no reliable D call. Trimming left V 0 bases short and J 0 bases short, with 10 bases between. The V gene's germline CDR1 is SGHTA and CDR2 FQGNSA. The CDR3 is 16 amino acids. The CDR3 loop is CASSLAPDTSTDTQYF. The CDR3 bases are TGTGCCAGCAGCTTAGCGCCGGATACTAGCACAGATACGCAGTATTTT. Filled out from reference TRBV7-2 and TRBJ2-3, the complete variable domain reads GAGVSQSPSNKVTEKGKDVELRCDPISGHTALYWYRQSLGQGLEFLIYFQGNSAPDKSGLPSDRFSAERTGGSVSTLTIQRTQQEDSAVYLCASSLAPDTSTDTQYFGPGTRLTVL.

The gene calls are TRBV6-5 and TRBJ1-4; 8 bases fit TRBD1. The CDR3 is 14 amino acids. Germline-derived CDR1 and CDR2 are MNHEY and SVGAGI. With 5 bases clipped from V and 10 bases from J, the junction kept 9 bases outside the gene matches. CDR3 loop: CASSGDRGTRKLFF. CDR3 DNA sequence: TGTGCCAGCAGTGGAGACAGGGGAACGAGAAAACTGTTTTTT.

The J gene is TRBJ2-1, the V gene TRBV12-3 or TRBV12-4; a weak D match, TRBD1 (5 bases). This CDR3 is 12 amino acids long. V lost 5 bases and J 7 bases, leaving 9 bases between the germline ends. The CDR3 coding sequence is TGTGCCAGCAGTATAAGGGGAAATGAGCAGTTCTTC. Protein: CASSIRGNEQFF.

This clonotype was observed a few times. This may stem from a read error, because a much larger clone lies one nucleotide away. The rearrangement links TRBV7-9 to TRBJ1-1, with D possibly TRBD1 on 6 matching bases. This CDR3 is built from 14 residues. Trimming left V 1 base short and J 3 bases short, with 9 bases between. The V gene's germline CDR1 is SEHNR and CDR2 FQNEAQ (reference sequence). CDR3 residues: CASSLDRVDTEAFF. The CDR3 bases are TGTGCCAGCAGCTTAGACAGGGTGGACACTGAAGCTTTCTTT. The entire variable domain, with the rest obtained from reference TRBV7-9 and TRBJ1-1, is as follows: DTGVSQNPRHKITKRGQNVTFRCDPISEHNRLYWYRQTLGQGPEFLTYFQNEAQLEKSRLLSDRFSAERPKGSFSTLEIQRTEQGDSAMYLCASSLDRVDTEAFFGQGTRLTVV.

The table lists this clonotype with many counts. The chain joins TRBV5-1 to TRBJ2-3; D call uncertain. With 7 bases removed from V and 2 bases from J, the gap between germline ends came to 11 bases. This CDR3 is 13 amino acids long. Germline CDR1 and CDR2: SGHRS and YFSETQ. The CDR3 reads CASSEGVTDTQYF. CDR3 nucleotide sequence: TGCGCCAGCTCTGAAGGAGTCACAGATACGCAGTATTTT.

This clonotype was observed a handful of times. One junction end does not reproduce the germline sequence, and a read error may be involved. V is TRBV9 and J is TRBJ2-1; 8 bases match TRBD2. CDR1 and CDR2 from the germline V gene are SGDLS and YYNGEE. The CDR3 sequence is 15 residues long. The CDR3 DNA sequence: TGTGTCAGCAGCGGTCGACTAGCGATTTACAATGAGCAGTTCTTC. Its translation: CVSSGRLAIYNEQFF.

The J gene is TRBJ2-4, the V gene TRBV5-1, with 10 bases fitting TRBD2. The CDR3 extends over 16 amino acids. The trim removed 0 bases at V and 13 bases at J, leaving 13 bases unmatched. Per germline, CDR1 SGHRS and CDR2 YFSETQ. The CDR3 DNA reads as TGCGCCAGCAGCTTGGCCGGGACTAGCGAACTCAATGAGCAGTACTTC. This codes for CASSLAGTSELNEQYF.

This clonotype has more than one count but fewer than ten. The chain recombines TRBV3-1 with TRBJ1-5, with TRBD1 identical over 7 bases. Germline values: CDR1 LGHDT, CDR2 YNNKEL (reference sequence). This CDR3 region has 16 residues. V was pared by 0 bases and J by 9 bases, with 11 bases of the junction left unmatched. The CDR3 loop is CASSQDPTGAGWPQHF. DNA for the CDR3: TGTGCCAGCAGCCAAGATCCCACAGGGGCAGGATGGCCCCAGCATTTT. The full variable domain, rest sourced from reference TRBV3-1 and TRBJ1-5, is DTAVSQTPKYLVTQMGNDKSIKCEQNLGHDTMYWYKQDSKKFLKIMFSYNNKELIINETVPNRFSPKSPDKAHLNLHINSLELGDSAVYFCASSQDPTGAGWPQHFGDGTRLSIL.

This sequence joins TRBV20-1 and TRBJ1-1, with 9 bases that match TRBD1. With V trimmed by 5 bases and J by 5 bases, 9 bases remained unmatched. The CDR3 has 14 amino acids. CDR1 and CDR2 from the germline V gene are DFQATT and SNEGSKA (reference sequence). In DNA form, the CDR3 reads TGCAGTGCTCAACTACAGGGGGCGGGAACTGAAGCTTTCTTT. It encodes CSAQLQGAGTEAFF.

The genes are TRBV20-1 and TRBJ2-5; unclear D gene. Trimming took 6 bases from V and 11 from J, leaving 19 bases between them. CDR1 DFQATT and CDR2 SNEGSKA come from the germline V gene (reference sequence). The CDR3 consists of 12 residues. In DNA, the CDR3 is TGCAGTGCGAATCAGAATCTCAATGAGCAGTACTTC. Residues: CSANQNLNEQYF.

V is TRBV14 and J is TRBJ2-5; TRBD1 matches 9 bases. This CDR3 comprises 14 residues. Germline V gene sequence: CDR1 SGHDN, CDR2 FVKESK. With V trimmed by 1 base and J by 12 bases, 9 bases remained unmatched. CDR3 nucleotides: TGTGCCAGCAGCCAAGTCCCGGGACAGGGAAGAAAGTACTTC. It yields the protein CASSQVPGQGRKYF.

This clonotype was counted ten times or more. J is TRBJ2-7 and V is TRBV9; D not certain. This CDR3 is built from 14 residues. Between the trimmed V and J ends, which lost 0 bases and 2 bases, there was a span of 9 bases. Germline CDR1 is SGDLS and CDR2 is YYNGEE. The CDR3 spells CASSVGPRTYEQYF. The CDR3 bases are TGTGCCAGCAGCGTAGGCCCTAGAACCTACGAGCAGTACTTC.

The chain has TRBV15 and TRBJ2-3; D gene uncertain. The CDR3 has 14 residues. Germline V gene data show CDR1 as LNHNV and CDR2 as YYDKDF (reference sequence). V was shortened by 3 bases and J by 2 bases, with 9 bases between the two germline ends. CDR3 loop: CATSRAGPTDTQYF. DNA for the CDR3: TGTGCCACCAGCAGGGCAGGACCCACAGATACGCAGTATTTT.

The chain couples TRBV2 to TRBJ2-1; D gene uncertain. The ends were cut back, 2 bases at V and 10 bases at J, with 9 bases in the middle. The CDR3 extends over 12 amino acids. CDR1 is SNHLY and CDR2 is FYNNEI in the germline V gene. The CDR3 here is CASSELGKEQFF. CDR3 coding DNA: TGTGCCAGCAGTGAACTAGGGAAGGAGCAGTTCTTC.

This clonotype turned up a few times. This chain uses TRBV7-9 with TRBJ1-2; D unclear. With 0 bases removed from V and 2 bases from J, the gap between germline ends came to 13 bases. The CDR3 covers 16 residues. Germline V CDR1 and CDR2: SEHNR, FQNEAQ (reference sequence). The CDR3 bases are TGTGCCAGCAGCTTAGCTAATCGGGGAGCCAACTATGGCTACACCTTC. Encoded protein: CASSLANRGANYGYTF.

This clonotype showed up just a few times. V and J are TRBV2 and TRBJ2-1; 8 bases fit TRBD2. This CDR3 is built from 15 residues. The V gene's germline CDR1 is SNHLY and CDR2 FYNNEI. V shed 3 bases and J 2 bases; nucleotides not matched to a gene: 3. The CDR3 protein is CASSDPGGTYNEQFF. For the CDR3, the DNA is TGTGCCAGCAGTGACCCGGGAGGGACCTACAATGAGCAGTTCTTC.

The chain is built from TRBV6-2 or TRBV6-3 and TRBJ1-5; D may be TRBD1 (5 bases). Germline loops: CDR1 MNHEY, CDR2 SVGEGT. The CDR3 covers 18 residues. Trimming removed 0 bases at V and 8 bases at J, with 23 bases between. CDR3 protein: CASSYSIMLKGFLEPQHF. The CDR3 bases are TGTGCCAGCAGTTACTCGATTATGTTAAAGGGGTTTTTGGAGCCCCAGCATTTT.

This clonotype was observed a few times. The chain recombines TRBV29-1 with TRBJ1-2; D might be TRBD1 (5 bases). Trimming left V 2 bases short and J 5 bases short, with 12 bases between. CDR1 SQVTM and CDR2 ANQGSEA come from the germline V gene. This CDR3 is built from 13 residues. The CDR3 nucleotides read TGCAGCGTTGAACCCAGGGAGGGGTATGGCTACACCTTC. It encodes CSVEPREGYGYTF.

The chain couples TRBV24-1 to TRBJ2-5, with D perhaps being TRBD1 or TRBD2 (5 bases each). V lost 4 bases to trimming and J lost 3 bases, with 23 bases between them. CDR3 size: 18 residues. In germline, CDR1 is KGHDR, CDR2 SFDVKD. CDR3 residues: CATSDPLSGLGVKETQYF. The CDR3 coding sequence is TGTGCCACCAGTGACCCCCTGAGTGGGTTGGGGGTTAAAGAGACCCAGTACTTC.

This clonotype was observed many times. The genes are TRBV7-2 and TRBJ1-5, with a weak D call TRBD1 (5 bases). The germline V gene encodes CDR1 SGHTA and CDR2 FQGNSA. This CDR3 has 14 residues. Trimming cost V 6 bases and J 7 bases, with 16 bases left between them. The CDR3 region has the DNA TGTGCCAGCAGTACCCCAGGGACGTGGCAGCCCCAGCATTTT. Translation gives CASSTPGTWQPQHF.

V and J are TRBV5-1 and TRBJ2-4; D not resolved. The J call is doubtful: the DNA matches TRBJ2-5 better. Germline values: CDR1 SGHRS, CDR2 YFSETQ. This CDR3 comprises 15 residues. DNA of the CDR3: TGCGCCAGCAGCTTGGTAAGGGCGGCAGGAGAGACCCAGTACTTC. This gives the protein CASSLVRAAGETQYF.